The T cell receptor beta chain described here comes from a study of CD8+CD57+ T cells in acquired aplastic anemia. Worth noting for this clonotype: An end of the junction does not agree with germline; a read error may underlie this.

This CDR3 spans 15 amino acids. CDR1 and CDR2 (germline): ENHRY, SYGVKD. TCR beta VDJ and CDR3 profiling used genomic DNA as template. TCRdb fed the reads into MiXCR, producing one record per CDR3 protein. The profile shows 150,000 to 200,000 distinct CDR3 sequences, around 65% of them singletons. This TCR was recovered from a human donor with severe aplastic anemia or a healthy control (not recorded which). The V and J genes are TRBV10-3 and TRBJ2-5; D may correspond to TRBD1 or TRBD2 (5 bases each). Sample: sorted CD4+, CD8+, or CD8+CD57+ T cells (not recorded which) from PBMCs. The CDR3 region is CAISESWGSGETRYF. CDR3 coding DNA: TGTGCCATCAGTGAGTCTTGGGGGAGTGGGGAGACCCGGTACTTC.